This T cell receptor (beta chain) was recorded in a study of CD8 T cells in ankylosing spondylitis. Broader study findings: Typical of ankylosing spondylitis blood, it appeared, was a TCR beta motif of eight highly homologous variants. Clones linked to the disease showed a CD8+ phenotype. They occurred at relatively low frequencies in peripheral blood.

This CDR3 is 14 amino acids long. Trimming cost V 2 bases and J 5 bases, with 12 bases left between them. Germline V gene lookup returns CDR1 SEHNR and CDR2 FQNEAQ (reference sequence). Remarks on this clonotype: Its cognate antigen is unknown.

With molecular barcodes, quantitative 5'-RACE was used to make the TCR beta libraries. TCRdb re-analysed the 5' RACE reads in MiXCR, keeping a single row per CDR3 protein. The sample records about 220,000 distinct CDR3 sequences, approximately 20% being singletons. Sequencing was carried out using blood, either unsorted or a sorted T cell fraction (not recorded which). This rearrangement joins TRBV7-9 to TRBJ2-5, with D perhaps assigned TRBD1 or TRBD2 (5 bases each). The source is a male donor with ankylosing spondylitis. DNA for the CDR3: TGTGCCAGCAGCTTAAGGCTAGAGGGGGAGACCCAGTACTTC. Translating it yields CASSLRLEGETQYF.